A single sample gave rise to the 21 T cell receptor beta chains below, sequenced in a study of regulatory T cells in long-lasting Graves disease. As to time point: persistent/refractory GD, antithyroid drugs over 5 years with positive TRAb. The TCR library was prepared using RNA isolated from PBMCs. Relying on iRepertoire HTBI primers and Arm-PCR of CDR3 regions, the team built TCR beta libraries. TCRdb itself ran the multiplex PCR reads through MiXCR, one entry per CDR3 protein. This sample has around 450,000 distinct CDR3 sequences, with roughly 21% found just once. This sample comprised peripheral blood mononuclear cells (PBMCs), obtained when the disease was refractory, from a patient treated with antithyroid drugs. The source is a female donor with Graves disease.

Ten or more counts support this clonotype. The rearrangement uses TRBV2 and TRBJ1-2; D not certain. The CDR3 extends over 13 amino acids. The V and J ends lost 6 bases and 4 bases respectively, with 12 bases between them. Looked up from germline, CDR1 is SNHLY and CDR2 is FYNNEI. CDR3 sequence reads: CASSLGEGYGYTF. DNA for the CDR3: TGTGCCAGCAGCCTCGGGGAGGGCTATGGCTACACCTTC. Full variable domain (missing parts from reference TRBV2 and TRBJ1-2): EPEVTQTPSHQVTQMGQEVILRCVPISNHLYFYWYRQILGQKVEFLVSFYNNEISEKSEIFDDQFSVERPDGSNFTLKIRSTKLEDSAMYFCASSLGEGYGYTFGSGTRLTVV.

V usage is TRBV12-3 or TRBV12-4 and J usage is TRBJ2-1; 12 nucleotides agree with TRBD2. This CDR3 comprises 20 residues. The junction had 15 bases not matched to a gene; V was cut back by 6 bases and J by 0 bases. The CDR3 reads CASREAGASGGGSSYNEQFF. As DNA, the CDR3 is TGTGCCAGCAGGGAGGCTGGGGCTAGCGGGGGGGGTAGCTCCTACAATGAGCAGTTCTTC.

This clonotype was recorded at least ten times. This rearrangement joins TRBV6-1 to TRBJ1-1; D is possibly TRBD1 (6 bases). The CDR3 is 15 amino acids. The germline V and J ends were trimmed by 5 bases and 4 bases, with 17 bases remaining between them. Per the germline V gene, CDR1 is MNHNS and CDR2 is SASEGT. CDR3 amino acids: CASSKEQGQGTEAFF. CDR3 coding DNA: TGTGCCAGCAGTAAAGAACAGGGCCAAGGCACTGAAGCTTTCTTT.

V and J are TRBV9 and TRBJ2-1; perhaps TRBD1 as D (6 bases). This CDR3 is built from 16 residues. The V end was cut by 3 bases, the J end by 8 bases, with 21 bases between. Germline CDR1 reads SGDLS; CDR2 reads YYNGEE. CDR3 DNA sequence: TGTGCCAGCAGCGCGACAGGAGGAGGCCCCGCTGATGAGCAGTTCTTC. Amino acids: CASSATGGGPADEQFF.

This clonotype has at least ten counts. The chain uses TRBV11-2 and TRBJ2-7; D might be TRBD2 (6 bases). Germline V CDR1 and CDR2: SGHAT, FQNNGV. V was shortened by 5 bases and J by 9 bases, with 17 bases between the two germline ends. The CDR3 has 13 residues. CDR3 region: CASSRTSGVVQYF. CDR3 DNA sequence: TGTGCCAGCAGCCGGACCTCGGGGGTGGTGCAGTACTTC.

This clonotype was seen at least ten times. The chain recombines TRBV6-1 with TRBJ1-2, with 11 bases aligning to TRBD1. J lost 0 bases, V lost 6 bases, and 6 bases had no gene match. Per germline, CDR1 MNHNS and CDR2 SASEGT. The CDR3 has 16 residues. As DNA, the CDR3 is TGTGCCAGCAGAGTGGACAGGGGGCAATCTAACTATGGCTACACCTTC. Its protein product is CASRVDRGQSNYGYTF.

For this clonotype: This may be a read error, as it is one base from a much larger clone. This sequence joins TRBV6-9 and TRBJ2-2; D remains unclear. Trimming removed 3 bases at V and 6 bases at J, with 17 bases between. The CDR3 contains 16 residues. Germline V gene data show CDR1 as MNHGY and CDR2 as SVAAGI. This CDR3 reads CASSYSIWARAGELFF. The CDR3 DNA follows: TGTGCCAGCAGTTACTCGATCTGGGCTAGGGCCGGGGAGCTGTTTTTT.

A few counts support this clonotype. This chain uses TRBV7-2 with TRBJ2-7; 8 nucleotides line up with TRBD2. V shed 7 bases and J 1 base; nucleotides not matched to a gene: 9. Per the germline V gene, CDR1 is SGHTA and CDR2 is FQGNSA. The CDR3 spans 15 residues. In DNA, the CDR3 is TGTGCCAGCACCCCCGGGAGGGGAATATCCTACGAGCAGTACTTC. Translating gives CASTPGRGISYEQYF.

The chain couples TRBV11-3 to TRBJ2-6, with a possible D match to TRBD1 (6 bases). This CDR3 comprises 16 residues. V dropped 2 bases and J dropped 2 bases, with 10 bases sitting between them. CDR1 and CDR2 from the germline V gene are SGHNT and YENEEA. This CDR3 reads CASSLQGLTGANVLTF. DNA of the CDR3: TGTGCCAGCAGCTTACAGGGGCTAACTGGGGCCAACGTCCTGACTTTC.

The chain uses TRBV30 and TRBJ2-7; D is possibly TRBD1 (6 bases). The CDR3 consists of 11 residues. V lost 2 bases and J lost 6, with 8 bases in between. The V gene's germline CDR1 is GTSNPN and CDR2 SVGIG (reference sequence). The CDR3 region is CAWSPTGEQYF. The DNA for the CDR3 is TGTGCCTGGAGTCCGACAGGCGAGCAGTACTTC.

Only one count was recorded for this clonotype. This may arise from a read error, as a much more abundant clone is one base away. The CDR3 bases are TGTGCCAGCATCGTAGGCCCCAGGGACACCGGGGAGCTGCTTTTT. Translating gives CASIVGPRDTGELLF. This chain uses TRBV11-2 with TRBJ2-2; D is possibly TRBD1 (6 bases). Germline CDR1 SGHAT, CDR2 FQNNGV. This CDR3 has 15 amino acids.

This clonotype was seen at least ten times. The CDR3 reads CAISESETGNTEAFF. In DNA form, the CDR3 reads TGTGCCATCAGTGAGTCGGAGACTGGGAACACTGAAGCTTTCTTT. The chain carries TRBV10-3 and TRBJ1-1; no clear D. Trimming stripped 0 bases from V and 1 base from J, with 9 bases between. Per the germline V gene, CDR1 is ENHRY and CDR2 is SYGVKD. CDR3 length: 15 residues.

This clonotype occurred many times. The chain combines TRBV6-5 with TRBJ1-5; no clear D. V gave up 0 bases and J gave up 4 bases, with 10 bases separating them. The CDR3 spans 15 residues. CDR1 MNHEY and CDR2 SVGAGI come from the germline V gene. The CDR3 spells CASSYSVPGNQPQHF. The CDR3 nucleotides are TGTGCCAGCAGTTACTCTGTCCCGGGGAATCAGCCCCAGCATTTT.

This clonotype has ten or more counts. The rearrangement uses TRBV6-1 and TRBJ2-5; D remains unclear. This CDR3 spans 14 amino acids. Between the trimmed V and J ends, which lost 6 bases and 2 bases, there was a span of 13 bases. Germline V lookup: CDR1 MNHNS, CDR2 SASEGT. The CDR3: CASSLALDQETQYF. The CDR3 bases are TGTGCCAGCAGCTTGGCGTTAGATCAAGAGACCCAGTACTTC.

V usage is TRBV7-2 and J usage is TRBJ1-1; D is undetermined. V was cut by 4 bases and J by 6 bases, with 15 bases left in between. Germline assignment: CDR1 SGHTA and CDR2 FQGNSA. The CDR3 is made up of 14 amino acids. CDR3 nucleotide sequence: TGTGCCAGCAGCTCTAACTGGGAAAGGTCTGAAGCTTTCTTT. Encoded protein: CASSSNWERSEAFF. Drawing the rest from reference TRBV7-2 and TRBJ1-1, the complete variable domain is GAGVSQSPSNKVTEKGKDVELRCDPISGHTALYWYRQSLGQGLEFLIYFQGNSAPDKSGLPSDRFSAERTGGSVSTLTIQRTQQEDSAVYLCASSSNWERSEAFFGQGTRLTVV.

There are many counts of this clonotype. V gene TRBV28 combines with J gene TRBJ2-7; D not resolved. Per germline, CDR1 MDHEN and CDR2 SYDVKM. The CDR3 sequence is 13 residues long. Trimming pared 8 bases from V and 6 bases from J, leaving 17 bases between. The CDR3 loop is CASLRSEWPEQYF. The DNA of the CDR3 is TGTGCCAGCCTCCGGTCAGAGTGGCCCGAGCAGTACTTC. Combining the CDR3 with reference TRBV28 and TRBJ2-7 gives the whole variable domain DVKVTQSSRYLVKRTGEKVFLECVQDMDHENMFWYRQDPGLGLRLIYFSYDVKMKEKGDIPEGYSVSREKKERFSLILESASTNQTSMYLCASLRSEWPEQYFGPGTRLTVT.

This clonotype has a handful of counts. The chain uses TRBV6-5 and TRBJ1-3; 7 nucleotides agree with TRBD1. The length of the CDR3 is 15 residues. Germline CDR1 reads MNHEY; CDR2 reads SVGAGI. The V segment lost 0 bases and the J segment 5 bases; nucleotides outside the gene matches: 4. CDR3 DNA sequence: TGTGCCAGCAGTTACTCGGGGACAGCTAGAAACACCATATATTTT. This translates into CASSYSGTARNTIYF.

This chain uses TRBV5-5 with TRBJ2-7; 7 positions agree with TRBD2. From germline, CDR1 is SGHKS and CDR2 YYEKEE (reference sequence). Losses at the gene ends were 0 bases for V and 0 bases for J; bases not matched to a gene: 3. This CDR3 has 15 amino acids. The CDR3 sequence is CASSLVGGDSYEQYF. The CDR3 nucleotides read TGTGCCAGCAGCTTGGTGGGGGGGGACTCCTACGAGCAGTACTTC.

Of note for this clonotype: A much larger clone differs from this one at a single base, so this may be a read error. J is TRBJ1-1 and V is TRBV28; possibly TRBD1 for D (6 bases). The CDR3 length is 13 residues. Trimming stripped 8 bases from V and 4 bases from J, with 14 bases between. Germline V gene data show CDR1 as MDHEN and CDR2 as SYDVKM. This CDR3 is CASQRQEGTEAFF. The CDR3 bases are TGTGCCAGCCAGAGACAGGAAGGCACTGAAGCTTTCTTT.

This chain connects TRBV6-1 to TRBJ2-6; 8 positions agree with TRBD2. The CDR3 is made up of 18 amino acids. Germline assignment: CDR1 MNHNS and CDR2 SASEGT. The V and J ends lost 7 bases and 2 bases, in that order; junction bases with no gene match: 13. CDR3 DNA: TGTGCCAGCACCCCCGGGTCGCGGGAGGTCCCTGGGGCCAACGTCCTGACTTTC. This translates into CASTPGSREVPGANVLTF.

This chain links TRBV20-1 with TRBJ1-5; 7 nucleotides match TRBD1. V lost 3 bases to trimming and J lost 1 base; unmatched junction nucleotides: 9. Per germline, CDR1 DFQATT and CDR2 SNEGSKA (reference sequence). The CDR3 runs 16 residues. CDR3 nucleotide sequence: TGCAGTGCTAGTTCACAGGGGTCGGTAAGCAATCAGCCCCAGCATTTT. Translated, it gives CSASSQGSVSNQPQHF.